The sequence of this T cell receptor (beta chain) was determined in a study of vaccination effects on CD4 cells after COVID-19 (dated by TCRdb to 2022 to 2024). A note on the overall study: Two doses of either the BNT162b2 or the mRNA-1273 mRNA SARS-CoV-2 vaccine were administered to participants. The full study included roughly 10 COVID-19 convalescent patients and several SARS-CoV-2-naive healthy vaccine recipients. In the study, cultures from other donors were sequenced using the Oncomine TCR Beta short-read assay on an Illumina iSeq 100. In both COVID-19 convalescent patients and infection-naive vaccine recipients, the study compared SARS-CoV-2 spike-specific CD4+ TCR repertoires from before mRNA vaccination with those from after it.

To prepare the library, the immunoSEQ multiplex PCR assay was applied. DNA from the cultured, isolated CD4+ T cells was subjected to TCR beta CDR3 sequencing. The original pipeline was this. Non-productive TCR sequences were removed, reads were trimmed to the CDR3 region, and CDR3s of at least 7 amino acids were retained. The MANAFEST web app was used to pick out antigen-specific clonotypes by comparing their expansion in peptide wells with that in reference cultures. Positive clones required FDR<0.05 expansion versus reference and all other wells, odds ratio above 5, and frequency above 0.1% in two replicate wells. Clonotypes significantly expanded in SARS-CoV-2 spike wells and in at least one common cold coronavirus spike condition were defined as cross-reactive. Using the stringdist R package, CDR3 similarity was measured by Levenshtein distance, and unrooted trees were constructed with ape in R 3.6.1. TCRdb holds this immuneACCESS table with in-frame rearrangements only. Some clones are missing; in checked studies, unresolved V genes explain under half, and the rest has no known cause. For V, J and clone size, that table is used; D and trimming come from the DNA. This sample lists 35,000 to 40,000 clones; approximately 68% were detected once. Clones ranked in the top ten supply 14% to 15% of the sample.

Points the paper makes about the study in general: Limitations of the study were the small number of convalescent patients and the absence of early post-infection timepoints. Among healthy vaccine recipients, nearly all vaccine-induced clones were SARS-CoV-2 mono-reactive, and only 1 of 255 was cross-reactive with common cold coronaviruses. Marked clonal contraction was observed in both infection-induced and vaccine-induced clones at late post-vaccination timepoints, consistent with waning T cell responses.

This clone was counted only a few times. The antigen this receptor binds is unknown. No qualities accompany the bases; no much larger clone lies one base away. Reading the germline V gene (reference sequence) gives CDR1 GTSNPN and CDR2 SVGIG. V gives up 0 bases and J gives up 3 bases, and the segment between their germline ends measures 6 bases. The cysteine opens and the phenylalanine closes a CDR3 of 12 amino acids. The CDR3 DNA has 36 bases and is translated from base 1. In the ViraFEST assay, PBMC were stimulated with viral peptide pools, and antigen-specific CD4+ T cell clonotypes were then identified by expansion using TCR sequencing. After more than 9 days of culture, CD4+ T cells were isolated with the EasySep CD4+ T cell isolation kit. Negative nucleocapsid antibody results before and after vaccination confirmed that the healthy vaccine recipients had no prior SARS-CoV-2 infection. Around 2 million PBMC per well were cultured in IMDM with about 5.1% human AB serum, about 9.4 IU/ml IL-2 and gentamicin, plus 10 ug/ml peptides. Half of the culture medium was replaced with fresh IL-2-containing medium on days 3 and 7. Each peptide stimulation condition was cultured in triplicate wells unless otherwise noted. PBMC were separated from whole blood using Ficoll-Paque Plus gradient centrifugation and were then either cryopreserved at -140C or used fresh. The spike proteins of SARS-CoV-2 and of the common cold coronaviruses HCoV-NL63, HCoV-OC43 and HCoV-229E were spanned by overlapping peptide pools. Genomic DNA was extracted from cultured CD4+ T cells with the QIAamp micro DNA kit.

The sequences come from CD4+ T cells from PBMCs cultured with HCoV-OC43 spike peptides, collected before COVID-19 vaccination. Interpreted using the paper, the cell subset or site label stands for: HCoV-OC43 spike overlapping peptide pool stimulation. The receptor's source is a human donor who received a COVID-19 vaccine. Recombination linked TRBV30 to TRBJ2-7; too little of a D gene remains to name it. The nucleotide sequence reads TGTGCCTGGAGTGTATCCTTCTACGAGCAGTACTTC. Its protein product is CAWSVSFYEQYF.